This is a list of T cell receptor beta chains from one sample in a study of CD8 T cells in ankylosing spondylitis. TCRdb re-called the 5' RACE reads with MiXCR, one entry per CDR3 protein. The data contain around 13,000 distinct CDR3 sequences, over 2.5% of them singletons. Sequencing was carried out using blood, either unsorted or a sorted T cell fraction (not recorded which). These receptors were taken from a male donor with ankylosing spondylitis or in good health (not recorded which). Both conserved end residues are part of each CDR3. Each record gives: V gene, D gene, clone size, J gene, CDR3 protein. D genes are given only for firm matches. The size field is filled for only some rows; it gives once, few, many or a size class.

v_gene: TRBV9; d_gene: TRBD2; abundance: many; j_gene: TRBJ2-3; CDR3aa: CASSLRRGDTDTQYF
v_gene: TRBV9; d_gene: TRBD1; abundance: medium-sized; j_gene: TRBJ1-4; CDR3aa: CASSSQTGGSEKLFF
v_gene: TRBV7-7; d_gene: TRBD1; abundance: many; j_gene: TRBJ2-7; CDR3aa: CASSLGRQGTYEQYF
v_gene: TRBV21-1; d_gene: .; abundance: many; j_gene: TRBJ2-4; CDR3aa: CASSHKKLGRKNIQYF
v_gene: TRBV9; d_gene: .; abundance: many; j_gene: TRBJ2-1; CDR3aa: CASSVLGGVSYNEQFF
v_gene: TRBV9; d_gene: .; abundance: many; j_gene: TRBJ2-7; CDR3aa: CASSVAFGEQYF
v_gene: TRBV9; d_gene: TRBD2; abundance: medium-sized; j_gene: TRBJ2-1; CDR3aa: CASSVGPRTSGNEQFF
v_gene: TRBV9; d_gene: .; abundance: medium-sized; j_gene: TRBJ2-2; CDR3aa: CASSVGADTNTGELFF
v_gene: TRBV9; d_gene: .; abundance: many; j_gene: TRBJ2-7; CDR3aa: CASSVGTSYEQYF
v_gene: TRBV9; d_gene: .; abundance: medium-sized; j_gene: TRBJ1-3; CDR3aa: CASSVDQGLNGNTIYF
v_gene: TRBV9; d_gene: .; abundance: many; j_gene: TRBJ1-1; CDR3aa: CASSASLNTEAFF
v_gene: TRBV9; d_gene: .; abundance: medium-sized; j_gene: TRBJ1-1; CDR3aa: CASSPGEWGATAFF
v_gene: TRBV9; d_gene: TRBD2; abundance: many; j_gene: TRBJ2-3; CDR3aa: CASSAPILAGRTDTQYF
v_gene: TRBV9; d_gene: TRBD2; abundance: many; j_gene: TRBJ2-5; CDR3aa: CASSVRAGVGETQYF
v_gene: TRBV9; d_gene: TRBD2; abundance: few; j_gene: TRBJ2-1; CDR3aa: CASSPRTSITDEQFF
v_gene: TRBV9; d_gene: TRBD2; abundance: many; j_gene: TRBJ2-3; CDR3aa: CASSAGLAGTDTQYF
v_gene: TRBV9; d_gene: TRBD2; abundance: .; j_gene: TRBJ2-3; CDR3aa: CASSTGRTSGVTDTQYF
v_gene: TRBV9; d_gene: .; abundance: many; j_gene: TRBJ2-2; CDR3aa: CASSVVLGGNTGELFF
v_gene: TRBV9; d_gene: TRBD2; abundance: many; j_gene: TRBJ2-7; CDR3aa: CASSVALAGGDYEQYF
v_gene: TRBV9; d_gene: .; abundance: many; j_gene: TRBJ2-6; CDR3aa: CASSHSGPSSGANVLTF
v_gene: TRBV9; d_gene: .; abundance: many; j_gene: TRBJ1-6; CDR3aa: CASSVGGYSPLHF
v_gene: TRBV9; d_gene: .; abundance: many; j_gene: TRBJ2-3; CDR3aa: CASSVQAGDTQYF
v_gene: TRBV9; d_gene: .; abundance: many; j_gene: TRBJ1-1; CDR3aa: CASSPRALNTEAFF
v_gene: TRBV9; d_gene: TRBD2; abundance: many; j_gene: TRBJ2-2; CDR3aa: CASANQRGRTGELFF